These 20 T cell receptor beta chains originate from one sample sequenced in a study of T cell responses to AZD1222 COVID-19 vaccine. Some clones are missing from TCRdb's copy, which holds only in-frame ones; the method was immunoSEQ multiplex PCR. The sample gives 150,000 to 200,000 clones, roughly 92% of which show up once; around 3% is in the top ten. The sample in question was peripheral blood, obtained on day 0 of AZD1222 vaccination. The source of these receptors is an adult in good health.

This rearrangement joins TRBV3-1 (or the pseudogene TRBV3-2) to TRBJ2-5; 7 nucleotides agree with TRBD2. Germline V gene sequence: CDR1 LGHDT, CDR2 YNNKEL (reference sequence). Unmatched junction bases numbered 8, after V lost 4 bases and J lost 0 bases. CDR3 length: 16 amino acids. CDR3 nucleotides: TGTGCCAGCAGCCCACGGGCTAGCGGTTACCAAGAGACCCAGTACTTC. Translating it yields CASSPRASGYQETQYF.

This clone has just one count. The chain combines TRBV19 with TRBJ1-3; D remains ambiguous. The CDR3 sequence is 14 residues long. The V gene lost 5 bases and the J gene lost 0 bases, with 8 bases spanning the gap. The germline V gene encodes CDR1 LNHDA and CDR2 SQIVND (reference sequence). CDR3 amino acids: CASSPTFSGNTIYF. The DNA of the CDR3 is TGTGCCAGTAGTCCAACTTTCTCTGGAAACACCATATATTTT.

The chain is built from TRBV6-1 and TRBJ2-7, with 8 bases matching TRBD2. V lost 2 bases to trimming and J lost 9 bases; unmatched junction nucleotides: 12. The CDR3 contains 15 residues. Germline V lookup: CDR1 MNHNS, CDR2 SASEGT. In DNA, the CDR3 is TGTGCCAGCAGTGAACGGGCTAGCGGGCTAGGGGGGCAGTACTTC. Its protein product is CASSERASGLGGQYF.

The rearrangement joins TRBV10-1 to TRBJ1-1; D remains unclear. CDR3 length: 12 amino acids. In germline, CDR1 is WNHNN, CDR2 SYGVQD (reference sequence). Between the trimmed V and J ends, which lost 2 bases and 3 bases, there was a span of 4 bases. In DNA form, the CDR3 reads TGCGCCAGCAGTGAGCCCTACACTGAAGCTTTCTTT. It yields the protein CASSEPYTEAFF.

The chain links TRBV12-3 or TRBV12-4 to TRBJ2-7, with TRBD1 identical over 7 bases. The CDR3 runs 13 residues. The V and J ends lost 3 bases and 5 bases, in that order; junction bases with no gene match: 4. CDR3 sequence (DNA): TGTGCCAGCAGTTTGACAGGGATCCACGAGCAGTACTTC. Residues: CASSLTGIHEQYF.

The V gene is TRBV5-6, the J gene TRBJ1-6, with a weak D call TRBD1 (6 bases). Germline V gene sequence: CDR1 SGHDT, CDR2 YYEEEE. CDR3 length: 17 residues. Trimming removed 2 bases from V and 6 bases from J, with 18 bases in between. This CDR3 reads CASSFLTVGAGNSPLHF. CDR3 sequence (DNA): TGTGCCAGCAGCTTCTTGACTGTGGGGGCCGGTAATTCACCCCTCCACTTT.

This sequence joins TRBV19 and TRBJ1-2, with TRBD1 identical over 7 bases. CDR3 length equals 13 residues. CDR1 LNHDA and CDR2 SQIVND come from the germline V gene (reference sequence). The trim removed 9 bases at V and 5 bases at J, leaving 9 bases unmatched. The CDR3 sequence is CASSQTGNYGYTF. CDR3 in DNA: TGTGCCAGCAGTCAGACAGGGAATTATGGCTACACCTTC.

This clone occurred a few times. This chain joins TRBV18 and TRBJ2-1, with D maybe TRBD2 (5 bases). V lost 6 bases and J 5 bases, leaving 11 bases between the germline ends. Germline CDR1 and CDR2: KGHSH and LQKENI. CDR3 length: 13 residues. The CDR3 bases are TGTGCCAGCTCCCCGGGAAGTAACAATGAGCAGTTCTTC. Amino acid sequence: CASSPGSNNEQFF.

This clone appeared once. The chain carries TRBV19 and TRBJ2-3, with 9 bases aligning to TRBD1. After removal of 5 bases from V and 2 bases from J, the junction contained 14 bases not matched to a gene. Germline-derived CDR1 and CDR2 are LNHDA and SQIVND (reference sequence). This CDR3 spans 18 amino acids. In nucleotides, the CDR3 is TGTGCCAGTAGTCCACAGGGGGCGCGATCCAAAAACACAGATACGCAGTATTTT. Translated: CASSPQGARSKNTDTQYF.

The rearrangement joins TRBV5-1 to TRBJ1-1, with 10 bases that match TRBD1. This CDR3 region has 13 residues. CDR1 and CDR2 (germline): SGHRS, YFSETQ. V lost 3 bases, J lost 14 bases, and 10 bases stayed unmatched. DNA for the CDR3: TGCGCCAGCAGCTACGGGAGCGACAGGGGGCGATTCTTT. It translates to CASSYGSDRGRFF.

This chain joins TRBV6-5 and TRBJ1-2; no clear D gene. The CDR3 runs 13 residues. Deletions cut 5 bases from V and 8 bases from J, with 15 bases between. Per germline, CDR1 MNHEY and CDR2 SVGAGI. CDR3 protein: CASSTVGLGGYTF. The DNA of the CDR3 is TGTGCCAGCAGTACCGTCGGCCTGGGGGGCTACACCTTC.

The chain has TRBV27 and TRBJ2-3, with TRBD1 identical over 10 bases. The J segment lost 2 bases and the V segment lost 2 bases, leaving 4 bases of the junction unmatched. CDR1 and CDR2 (germline): MNHEY, SMNVEV (reference sequence). This CDR3 spans 16 amino acids. Here the CDR3 reads CASSLGTGVITDTQYF. In nucleotides, the CDR3 is TGTGCCAGCAGTTTAGGGACAGGGGTCATCACAGATACGCAGTATTTT.

V is TRBV7-8 and J is TRBJ1-5; D unresolved. The germline CDR1 and CDR2 sequences are SGHVS and FQNEAQ. The CDR3 totals 15 residues. Between the trimmed V and J ends, which lost 5 bases and 6 bases, there was a span of 17 bases. CDR3 bases: TGTGCCAGCAGCATCCTCGTACAAGCCCCTCAGCCCCAGCATTTT. It codes for CASSILVQAPQPQHF.

The chain recombines TRBV5-5 with TRBJ2-3; a weak D match, TRBD2 (5 bases). The germline CDR1 and CDR2 sequences are SGHKS and YYEKEE (reference sequence). The CDR3 spans 17 residues. Trimming pared 0 bases from V and 0 bases from J, leaving 14 bases between. CDR3 amino acids: CASSLASPGTSTDTQYF. The CDR3 coding sequence is TGTGCCAGCAGCTTGGCCTCCCCGGGAACTAGCACAGATACGCAGTATTTT.

CDR3: CASSLGLAGPEQFF. As DNA, the CDR3 is TGCGCCAGCAGCTTGGGGCTAGCGGGACCTGAGCAGTTCTTC. The chain couples TRBV5-1 to TRBJ2-1; 9 bases line up with TRBD2. The trim removed 0 bases at V and 9 bases at J, leaving 4 bases unmatched. Germline lookup yields CDR1 SGHRS and CDR2 YFSETQ. CDR3 length: 14 residues.

The chain has TRBV18 and TRBJ2-2; TRBD1 matches at 8 bases. This CDR3 contains 17 residues. Germline CDR1 reads KGHSH; CDR2 reads LQKENI. The J segment lost 1 base and the V segment lost 4 bases, leaving 8 bases of the junction unmatched. The chain's CDR3 is CASSLKTGVGNTGELFF. The CDR3 DNA sequence: TGTGCCAGCTCACTCAAGACAGGGGTTGGGAACACCGGGGAGCTGTTTTTT. Supplemented by reference TRBV18 and TRBJ2-2, the full variable domain reads NAGVMQNPRHLVRRRGQEARLRCSPMKGHSHVYWYRQLPEEGLKFMVYLQKENIIDESGMPKERFSAEFPKEGPSILRIQQVVRGDSAAYFCASSLKTGVGNTGELFFGEGSRLTVL.

V usage is TRBV4-2 and J usage is TRBJ1-2, with a weak D call TRBD1 (5 bases). V lost 0 bases to trimming and J lost 4 bases, with 9 bases between them. Germline V gene data show CDR1 as LGHNA and CDR2 as YNFKEQ. The CDR3 totals 14 residues. CDR3 residues: CASSQEGGGYGYTF. CDR3 bases: TGTGCCAGCAGCCAAGAGGGGGGTGGCTATGGCTACACCTTC.

The gene calls are TRBV7-2 and TRBJ1-1; D not resolved. Per the germline V gene, CDR1 is SGHTA and CDR2 is FQGNSA. V gave up 1 base and J gave up 8 bases, with 11 bases separating them. The CDR3 is 13 residues long. The CDR3 bases are TGTGCCAGCAGCTTAGGTGAAGGCCCGGAAGCTTTCTTT. This codes for CASSLGEGPEAFF.

The CDR3 protein is CASSFSTGYYGYTF. DNA for the CDR3: TGTGCCAGCAGTTTTTCCACAGGGTACTATGGCTACACCTTC. The chain uses TRBV28 and TRBJ1-2; TRBD1 might be the D (6 bases). The V end lost 3 bases, the J end lost 3 bases, and 11 bases lay between the germline ends. This CDR3 is 14 amino acids long. Germline V gene lookup returns CDR1 MDHEN and CDR2 SYDVKM.

The chain is built from TRBV14 and TRBJ2-7, with 7 bases identical to TRBD1. There are 14 residues in the CDR3. Germline CDR1 and CDR2: SGHDN and FVKESK. The ends lost 4 bases at V and 6 bases at J; junction bases unmatched: 9. CDR3 DNA sequence: TGTGCCAGCAGCCTCTTGACAGGGTCGTCCGAGCAGTACTTC. Protein sequence: CASSLLTGSSEQYF.